Each of the 3 T cell receptor beta chains below was sequenced from the same sample in a study of cytomegalovirus exposure and HLA in healthy donors. PCR primers comprised 60 Vbeta and 13 Jbeta primers. TCRdb's copy holds only in-frame clones and misses some; the assay was immunoSEQ multiplex PCR. The sample consists of some 75,000 clones, more than 60% of them appearing once. Material for sequencing was PBMCs. These receptors came from a man aged 18 to 30 in good health and CMV-seropositive.

The chain carries TRBV29-1 and TRBJ1-1; tentative D call: TRBD1 (6 bases). The CDR3 totals 14 residues. Per the germline V gene, CDR1 is SQVTM and CDR2 is ANQGSEA. The V end was cut by 8 bases, the J end by 1 base, with 17 bases between. The DNA for the CDR3 is TGCAGCACCCGGGACACTATTCAGAACACTGAAGCTTTCTTT. This gives the protein CSTRDTIQNTEAFF.

The V gene is TRBV15, the J gene TRBJ2-7; no firm D call. There are 15 residues in the CDR3. Trimming took off 4 bases at V and 2 bases at J, with 15 bases between the two ends. Germline-derived CDR1 and CDR2 are LNHNV and YYDKDF (reference sequence). This CDR3 reads CATSTGRGSPYEQYF. In nucleotides, the CDR3 is TGTGCCACCAGCACCGGCCGAGGATCCCCCTACGAGCAGTACTTC.

The rearrangement uses TRBV28 and TRBJ1-1, with D uncertain. This CDR3 spans 12 amino acids. The V end was cut by 6 bases, the J end by 2 bases, with 7 bases between. Per the germline V gene, CDR1 is MDHEN and CDR2 is SYDVKM. The CDR3 bases are TGTGCCAGCAGACAAACCAACACTGAAGCTTTCTTT. The encoded protein is CASRQTNTEAFF.